This is a list of T cell receptor beta chains from one sample in a study of blood T cells in healthy people across ages. Using its own MiXCR run on the 5' RACE reads, TCRdb lists one record per CDR3 protein. Here the sample spans roughly 800,000 distinct CDR3 sequences, 55% to 70% being singletons. The sample consisted of blood. Receptors were obtained from a man aged 25-45 years in good health. Both conserved end residues are part of each CDR3. D genes are given only for firm matches. Not all rows give a size; the values are once, few, many and, for expanded clones, a class.

length: 15
V: TRBV11-2
D: NA
J: TRBJ2-5
size: NA
CDR3: CASSSWLQGQETQYF
DNA: TGTGCCAGCAGCTCGTGGCTCCAGGGCCAAGAGACCCAGTACTTC

length: 14
V: TRBV12-3/TRBV12-4
D: NA
J: TRBJ2-3
size: NA
CDR3: CVSSFGGAGDVQYF
DNA: TGTGTCAGCAGTTTCGGAGGGGCAGGAGATGTGCAGTATTTT

length: 13
V: TRBV20-1
D: NA
J: TRBJ2-5
size: once
CDR3: CSAQRTEVVTQYF
DNA: TGCAGTGCTCAGCGGACAGAGGTCGTTACTCAGTACTTC

length: 13
V: TRBV20-1
D: NA
J: TRBJ2-1
size: NA
CDR3: CSARDPLASEQFF
DNA: TGCAGTGCTAGAGATCCACTAGCATCGGAGCAGTTCTTC

length: 17
V: TRBV7-2
D: NA
J: TRBJ2-3
size: few
CDR3: CASSLEVGALSGHTQYF
DNA: TGTGCCAGCAGCTTAGAGGTTGGGGCCTTAAGCGGACATACGCAGTATTTT

length: 14
V: TRBV6-6
D: NA
J: TRBJ1-5
size: NA
CDR3: CASSYSILNRPQHF
DNA: TGTGCCAGCAGTTACTCGATTTTGAATCGTCCCCAGCATTTT

length: 12
V: TRBV20-1
D: NA
J: TRBJ2-1
size: many
CDR3: CSASREINEQFF
DNA: TGCAGTGCTAGTCGGGAGATCAATGAGCAGTTCTTC

length: 15
V: TRBV7-9
D: NA
J: TRBJ1-5
size: NA
CDR3: CASSSSPGASQPQHF
DNA: TGTGCCAGCAGTTCCAGCCCGGGGGCAAGTCAGCCCCAGCATTTT

length: 14
V: TRBV6-2/TRBV6-3
D: NA
J: TRBJ2-7
size: NA
CDR3: CASSYGQEIAEQYF
DNA: TGTGCCAGCAGTTACGGGCAGGAGATCGCGGAGCAGTACTTC

length: 16
V: TRBV4-2
D: NA
J: TRBJ2-3
size: NA
CDR3: CASSQRPGLVTDTQYF
DNA: TGTGCCAGCAGCCAAAGACCGGGACTTGTCACAGATACGCAGTATTTT

length: 16
V: TRBV10-2
D: NA
J: TRBJ1-6
size: many
CDR3: CASMNTDQLPSSPLHF
DNA: TGCGCCAGCATGAATACAGATCAACTTCCCTCTTCACCCCTCCACTTT

length: 15
V: TRBV5-1
D: TRBD2
J: TRBJ2-5
size: NA
CDR3: CASTSPSGGSETQYF
DNA: TGCGCCAGCACCAGCCCTAGCGGAGGGAGCGAGACCCAGTACTTC

length: 15
V: TRBV18
D: TRBD1
J: TRBJ2-4
size: NA
CDR3: CASAGTALAKNIQYF
DNA: TGTGCCAGCGCTGGGACAGCCCTAGCCAAAAACATTCAGTACTTC

length: 15
V: TRBV28
D: NA
J: TRBJ2-5
size: NA
CDR3: CASSLVGEDTETQYF
DNA: TGTGCCAGCAGTTTAGTCGGGGAGGATACGGAGACCCAGTACTTC

length: 14
V: TRBV20-1
D: TRBD2
J: TRBJ2-7
size: NA
CDR3: CSAFPTGLGYEQYF
DNA: TGCAGTGCCTTCCCCACGGGACTAGGCTACGAGCAGTACTTC

length: 19
V: TRBV28
D: TRBD1
J: TRBJ1-1
size: NA
CDR3: CASSLMGYGTVEDSTEAFF
DNA: TGTGCCAGCAGTTTGATGGGATACGGGACAGTTGAGGATAGCACTGAAGCTTTCTTT

length: 14
V: TRBV7-2
D: NA
J: TRBJ2-7
size: NA
CDR3: CASSLELGSYEQYF
DNA: TGTGCCAGCAGCTTAGAACTGGGCTCCTACGAGCAGTACTTC

length: 16
V: TRBV27
D: TRBD1
J: TRBJ2-5
size: NA
CDR3: CASSLLYRGQGETQYF
DNA: TGTGCCAGCAGTCTTCTTTACAGGGGCCAAGGGGAGACCCAGTACTTC

length: 12
V: TRBV4-2
D: NA
J: TRBJ2-6
size: many
CDR3: CASSREANVLTF
DNA: TGTGCCAGCAGTCGGGAGGCCAACGTCCTGACTTTC

length: 13
V: TRBV5-1
D: TRBD1
J: TRBJ1-2
size: NA
CDR3: CASRRTGAEGYTF
DNA: TGCGCCAGCCGACGGACAGGGGCAGAAGGCTACACCTTC

length: 14
V: TRBV12-3/TRBV12-4
D: NA
J: TRBJ2-1
size: NA
CDR3: CASSLALNYNEQFF
DNA: TGTGCCAGCAGTTTAGCCCTTAACTACAATGAGCAGTTCTTC

length: 15
V: TRBV19
D: TRBD2
J: TRBJ2-5
size: NA
CDR3: CASSISRGTQETQYF
DNA: TGTGCCAGTAGTATCTCGCGGGGGACCCAAGAGACCCAGTACTTC

length: 15
V: TRBV6-2/TRBV6-3
D: TRBD1
J: TRBJ1-2
size: NA
CDR3: CASKSTGVGNYGYTF
DNA: TGTGCCAGCAAGTCGACAGGGGTTGGAAACTATGGCTACACCTTC

length: 16
V: TRBV2
D: NA
J: TRBJ1-4
size: NA
CDR3: CASSFNGPPRGEKLFF
DNA: TGTGCCAGCAGTTTCAACGGGCCCCCACGGGGGGAAAAACTGTTTTTT

length: 15
V: TRBV6-5
D: NA
J: TRBJ1-2
size: few
CDR3: CASSYDGHRDYGYTF
DNA: TGTGCCAGCAGTTACGATGGACATCGGGACTATGGCTACACCTTC

length: 17
V: TRBV6-5
D: NA
J: TRBJ2-6
size: NA
CDR3: CASIFRDTISGANVLTF
DNA: TGTGCCAGCATTTTCCGGGACACAATCTCTGGGGCCAACGTCCTGACTTTC

length: 16
V: TRBV11-2
D: TRBD1
J: TRBJ2-1
size: NA
CDR3: CASSFMGQGWHNEQFF
DNA: TGTGCCAGCAGCTTTATGGGACAGGGGTGGCACAATGAGCAGTTCTTC

length: 15
V: TRBV7-2
D: NA
J: TRBJ2-1
size: NA
CDR3: CASRLNGGPYNEQFF
DNA: TGTGCCAGCAGACTTAACGGGGGCCCTTACAATGAGCAGTTCTTC

length: 18
V: TRBV10-3
D: TRBD2
J: TRBJ2-1
size: NA
CDR3: CAISALRTSGRANGEQFF
DNA: TGTGCCATCAGCGCCTTGCGGACTAGCGGGAGGGCTAATGGTGAGCAGTTCTTC

length: 16
V: TRBV7-9
D: TRBD2
J: TRBJ2-1
size: NA
CDR3: CASSLVGLAGANEQFF
DNA: TGTGCCAGCAGCTTAGTAGGACTAGCGGGAGCCAATGAGCAGTTCTTC

length: 15
V: TRBV5-4
D: TRBD2
J: TRBJ2-3
size: once
CDR3: CASSEKRGYTDTQYF
DNA: TGTGCCAGCAGCGAGAAGCGGGGGTACACAGATACGCAGTATTTT

length: 13
V: TRBV27
D: NA
J: TRBJ1-2
size: NA
CDR3: CASSLAGVYGYTF
DNA: TGTGCCAGCAGTTTGGCAGGGGTGTACGGCTACACCTTC

length: 13
V: TRBV25-1
D: TRBD2
J: TRBJ2-1
size: NA
CDR3: CASIGSGGNEQFF
DNA: TGTGCCAGCATAGGAAGCGGGGGTAATGAGCAGTTCTTC

length: 11
V: TRBV6-2/TRBV6-3
D: NA
J: TRBJ2-7
size: once
CDR3: CASRWAYEQYF
DNA: TGTGCCAGCAGGTGGGCCTACGAGCAGTACTTC

length: 16
V: TRBV20-1
D: NA
J: TRBJ1-1
size: NA
CDR3: CSASPGWGNLGTEAFF
DNA: TGCAGTGCCAGTCCAGGGTGGGGCAACCTCGGCACTGAAGCTTTCTTT

length: 14
V: TRBV25-1
D: TRBD1
J: TRBJ2-7
size: NA
CDR3: CASSLDRESNEQYF
DNA: TGTGCCAGCAGTCTTGACAGGGAGAGCAACGAGCAGTACTTC

length: 13
V: TRBV20-1
D: NA
J: TRBJ2-1
size: NA
CDR3: CSASQRGSFLRFF
DNA: TGCAGTGCTAGCCAACGGGGAAGCTTCCTCCGGTTCTTC

length: 12
V: TRBV12-3/TRBV12-4
D: NA
J: TRBJ2-1
size: few
CDR3: CASGSGYNEQFF
DNA: TGTGCCAGCGGCAGCGGTTACAATGAGCAGTTCTTC

length: 12
V: TRBV2
D: NA
J: TRBJ2-1
size: NA
CDR3: CASRAGTNEQFF
DNA: TGTGCCAGCAGGGCCGGGACCAATGAGCAGTTCTTC

length: 15
V: TRBV2
D: TRBD2
J: TRBJ2-7
size: NA
CDR3: CASSDPSGGSYEQYF
DNA: TGTGCCAGCAGCGACCCTAGCGGGGGCTCCTACGAGCAGTACTTC

length: 13
V: TRBV20-1
D: TRBD1
J: TRBJ1-1
size: NA
CDR3: CSAGGQGATEAFF
DNA: TGCAGTGCCGGCGGGCAGGGGGCCACTGAAGCTTTCTTT

length: 14
V: TRBV6-2/TRBV6-3
D: NA
J: TRBJ1-2
size: NA
CDR3: CASSYSIRTYGYTF
DNA: TGTGCCAGCAGTTACTCGATCAGGACCTATGGCTACACCTTC

length: 18
V: TRBV6-5
D: TRBD1
J: TRBJ1-1
size: NA
CDR3: CASSYSTFRGQGVTEAFF
DNA: TGTGCCAGCAGTTACTCGACTTTTCGGGGACAGGGCGTCACTGAAGCTTTCTTT

length: 15
V: TRBV7-2
D: TRBD2
J: TRBJ2-7
size: NA
CDR3: CASSCLGGLATEQYF
DNA: TGTGCCAGCAGCTGTTTGGGGGGACTAGCAACCGAGCAGTACTTC

length: 17
V: TRBV7-9
D: NA
J: TRBJ2-3
size: NA
CDR3: CASSFPLSAARTDTQYF
DNA: TGTGCCAGCAGCTTCCCGTTGTCGGCAGCGCGCACAGATACGCAGTATTTT

length: 13
V: TRBV4-1
D: NA
J: TRBJ1-2
size: NA
CDR3: CASSTEAGEGYTF
DNA: TGCGCCAGCAGCACCGAGGCCGGGGAGGGCTACACCTTC

length: 14
V: TRBV20-1
D: NA
J: TRBJ2-6
size: few
CDR3: CSAREESGANVLTF
DNA: TGCAGTGCTAGGGAAGAATCTGGGGCCAACGTCCTGACTTTC